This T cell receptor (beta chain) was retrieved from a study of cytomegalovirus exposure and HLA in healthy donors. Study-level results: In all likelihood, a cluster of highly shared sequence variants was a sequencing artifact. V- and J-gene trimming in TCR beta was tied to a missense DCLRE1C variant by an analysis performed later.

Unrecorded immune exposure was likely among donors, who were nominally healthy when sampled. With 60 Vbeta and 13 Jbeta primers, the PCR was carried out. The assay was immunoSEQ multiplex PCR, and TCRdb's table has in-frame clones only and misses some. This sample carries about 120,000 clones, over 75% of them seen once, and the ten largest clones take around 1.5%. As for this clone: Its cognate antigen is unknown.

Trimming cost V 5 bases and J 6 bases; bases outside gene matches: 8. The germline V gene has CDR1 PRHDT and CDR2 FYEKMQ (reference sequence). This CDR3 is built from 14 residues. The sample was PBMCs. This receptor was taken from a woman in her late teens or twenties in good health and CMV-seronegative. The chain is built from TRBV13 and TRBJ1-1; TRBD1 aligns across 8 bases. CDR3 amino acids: CASSGQGAEAEAFF. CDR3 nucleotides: TGTGCCAGCAGCGGACAGGGTGCGGAAGCTGAAGCTTTCTTT.